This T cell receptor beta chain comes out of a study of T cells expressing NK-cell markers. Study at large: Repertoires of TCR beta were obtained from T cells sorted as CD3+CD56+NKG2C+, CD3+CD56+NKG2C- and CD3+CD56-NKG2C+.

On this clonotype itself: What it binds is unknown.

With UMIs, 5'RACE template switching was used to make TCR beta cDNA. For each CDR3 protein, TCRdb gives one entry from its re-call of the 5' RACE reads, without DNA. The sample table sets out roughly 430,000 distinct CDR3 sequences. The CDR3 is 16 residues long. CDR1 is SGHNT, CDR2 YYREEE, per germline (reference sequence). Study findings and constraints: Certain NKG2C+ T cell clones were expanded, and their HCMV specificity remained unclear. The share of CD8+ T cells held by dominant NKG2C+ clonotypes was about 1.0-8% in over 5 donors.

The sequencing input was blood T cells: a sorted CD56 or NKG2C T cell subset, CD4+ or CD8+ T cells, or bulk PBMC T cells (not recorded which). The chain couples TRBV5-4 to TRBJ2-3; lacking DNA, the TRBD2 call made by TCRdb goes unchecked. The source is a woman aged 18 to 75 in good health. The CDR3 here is CASSFGGRESRDTQYF.